These 25 T cell receptor beta chains were sequenced from one sample in a study of T-cell reconstitution after alpha-beta-depleted transplantation in children. Unique molecular identifiers were incorporated when the TCRbeta library was constructed. A single record per CDR3 protein comes from TCRdb applying MiXCR to the PCR reads. This sample has approximately 980,000 distinct CDR3 sequences, with less than 30% found just once. The sample here was PBMCs, mostly from graft donor cells, taken 360 days after TCRalphabeta/CD19-depleted stem cell transplant. These receptors all stem from a boy less than two years old who had a stem cell transplant for SCID, so the T cells may come from the graft donor.

The gene calls are TRBV10-3 and TRBJ2-3; the D is unclear. Trimming shortened V by 4 bases and J by 0 bases, and 8 bases separated the two germline ends. Germline V gene data show CDR1 as ENHRY and CDR2 as SYGVKD. There are 14 residues in the CDR3. CDR3 amino acids: CAISGGQSTDTQYF. The CDR3 region has the DNA TGTGCCATCAGTGGGGGTCAAAGCACAGATACGCAGTATTTT.

The rearrangement uses TRBV9 and TRBJ2-2, with D perhaps matching TRBD2 (6 bases). Germline V gene sequence: CDR1 SGDLS, CDR2 YYNGEE. V shed 6 bases and J shed 1 base, with 19 bases lying between them. The CDR3 consists of 17 residues. CDR3 nucleotide sequence: TGTGCCAGCACCCCCAGTGTATCGCGGGGGAACACCGGGGAGCTGTTTTTT. It encodes CASTPSVSRGNTGELFF.

The rearrangement joins TRBV12-3 or TRBV12-4 to TRBJ2-1; no clear D gene. V was shortened by 5 bases and J by 1 base, with 9 bases between the two germline ends. The CDR3 covers 14 residues. The CDR3 is CASSRTDSYNEQFF. The CDR3 nucleotides are TGTGCCAGCAGTCGGACGGATTCCTACAATGAGCAGTTCTTC.

This clonotype appeared many times. The chain has TRBV5-5 and TRBJ2-2, with D perhaps being TRBD1 or TRBD2 (5 bases each). The CDR3 has 16 residues. V was cut by 6 bases and J by 2 bases, with 17 bases left in between. Germline values: CDR1 SGHKS, CDR2 YYEKEE (reference sequence). The CDR3 nucleotides are TGTGCCAGCAACCGCCCCGGGACGGATAACACCGGGGAGCTGTTTTTT. This codes for CASNRPGTDNTGELFF.

This chain connects TRBV5-1 to TRBJ2-3; 7 bases agree with TRBD1. With V trimmed by 1 base and J by 4 bases, 6 bases remained unmatched. Germline CDR1 SGHRS, CDR2 YFSETQ. The CDR3 is 15 residues long. The CDR3 region is CASSLSQGGSDTQYF. The CDR3 DNA sequence: TGCGCCAGCAGCTTGAGTCAAGGGGGCTCAGATACGCAGTATTTT.

The J gene is TRBJ2-5, the V gene TRBV18; 7 bases are shared with TRBD1. The CDR3 has 14 amino acids. Per the germline V gene, CDR1 is KGHSH and CDR2 is LQKENI. Losses at the gene ends were 4 bases for V and 2 bases for J; bases not matched to a gene: 4. The DNA of the CDR3 is TGTGCCAGCTCACAACAGGGGAAGCAAGAGACCCAGTACTTC. Amino acids: CASSQQGKQETQYF.

This clonotype was detected only a few times. The chain has TRBV12-3 or TRBV12-4 and TRBJ2-1; TRBD1 aligns across 12 bases. The CDR3 is made up of 15 amino acids. Trimming cost V 4 bases and J 7 bases; bases outside gene matches: 5. CDR3: CASSSGTGGWNEQFF. The CDR3 DNA sequence: TGTGCCAGCAGTTCCGGGACAGGGGGCTGGAATGAGCAGTTCTTC.

This clonotype came up a few times. The chain uses TRBV4-3 and TRBJ2-3; D tentatively fits TRBD1 or TRBD2 (6 bases each). Germline CDR1 is LGHNA and CDR2 is YSLEER. The CDR3 has 18 residues. The V gene lost 1 base and the J gene lost 3 bases, with 20 bases spanning the gap. The CDR3 sequence is CASSQGSSGALGTDTQYF. Here the CDR3 DNA reads TGCGCCAGCAGCCAAGGTTCTTCGGGGGCCCTGGGGACAGATACGCAGTATTTT.

The gene calls are TRBV19 and TRBJ2-1; D ambiguous. The CDR3 is made up of 16 amino acids. Germline CDR1 is LNHDA and CDR2 is SQIVND (reference sequence). Trimming shortened V by 4 bases and J by 0 bases, and 13 bases separated the two germline ends. The CDR3 nucleotides are TGTGCCAGTAGTACGGGTAGTTTTACCTCCTACAATGAGCAGTTCTTC. This translates into CASSTGSFTSYNEQFF. Full variable domain (missing parts from reference TRBV19 and TRBJ2-1): DGGITQSPKYLFRKEGQNVTLSCEQNLNHDAMYWYRQDPGQGLRLIYYSQIVNDFQKGDIAEGYSVSREKKESFPLTVTSAQKNPTAFYLCASSTGSFTSYNEQFFGPGTRLTVL.

The rearrangement uses TRBV6-1 and TRBJ2-7; weak D call: TRBD2 (6 bases). Deletions cut 5 bases from V and 1 base from J, with 12 bases between. CDR3 length: 14 residues. Germline-derived CDR1 and CDR2 are MNHNS and SASEGT. In DNA, the CDR3 is TGTGCCAGCAGTACGCGGGACGGATCCTACGAGCAGTACTTC. Its translation: CASSTRDGSYEQYF.

This rearrangement joins TRBV6-5 to TRBJ2-3, with D possibly matching TRBD1 (5 bases). Germline-derived CDR1 and CDR2 are MNHEY and SVGAGI. V dropped 0 bases and J dropped 6 bases, with 19 bases sitting between them. This CDR3 spans 17 amino acids. The CDR3 nucleotides read TGTGCCAGCAGTTACTCGAAGGGAATCCAGGGCTTTGATACGCAGTATTTT. This encodes CASSYSKGIQGFDTQYF.

This clonotype was seen a few times. J is TRBJ1-2 and V is TRBV5-1; D gene unclear. The CDR3 runs 14 residues. Trimming took off 0 bases at V and 2 bases at J, with 8 bases between the two ends. CDR1 and CDR2 from the germline V gene are SGHRS and YFSETQ. CDR3 region: CASSLVSTNYGYTF. The DNA of the CDR3 is TGCGCCAGCAGCTTGGTGTCAACCAACTATGGCTACACCTTC.

The chain couples TRBV12-3 or TRBV12-4 to TRBJ2-1; D could derive from TRBD1 or TRBD2 (7 bases each). The V end lost 5 bases, the J end lost 10 bases, and 27 bases lay between the germline ends. This CDR3 is 17 amino acids long. The CDR3 spells CASSPGAGGGVWEEQFF. The CDR3 coding sequence is TGTGCCAGCAGTCCGGGCGCAGGGGGGGGTGTTTGGGAGGAGCAGTTCTTC.

The CDR3: CASSVAPGGIYGYTF. The CDR3, as DNA: TGTGCCAGCAGCGTAGCTCCAGGGGGGATCTATGGCTACACCTTC. This chain joins TRBV9 and TRBJ1-2; 7 bases fit TRBD1. Germline assignment: CDR1 SGDLS and CDR2 YYNGEE. Trimming removed 0 bases from V and 4 bases from J; junction bases left unmatched: 6. The CDR3 extends over 15 amino acids.

This sequence joins TRBV7-9 and TRBJ2-5, with 7 bases fitting TRBD2. The V gene end was trimmed by 5 bases and the J gene end by 3 bases; junction bases not matched to a gene: 9. This CDR3 spans 15 amino acids. The V gene's germline CDR1 is SEHNR and CDR2 FQNEAQ (reference sequence). The CDR3 region is CASSRGLELKETQYF. The CDR3 DNA is TGTGCCAGCAGCCGCGGACTAGAATTAAAAGAGACCCAGTACTTC.

This clonotype has ten or more counts. This chain connects TRBV25-1 to TRBJ2-3; a weak D match, TRBD1 (5 bases). In germline, CDR1 is MGHDK, CDR2 SYGVNS. This CDR3 has 13 residues. Trimming took 3 bases from V and 4 from J, leaving 8 bases between them. Here the CDR3 DNA reads TGTGCCAGCAGTGAGGGGCGCGCAGATACGCAGTATTTT. This translates into CASSEGRADTQYF.

This chain uses TRBV4-3 with TRBJ1-1, with D tentatively TRBD1 (5 bases). Trimming removed 4 bases at V and 0 bases at J, with 12 bases between. The CDR3 contains 15 residues. CDR1 LGHNA and CDR2 YSLEER come from the germline V gene. The CDR3 loop is CASSLDTTLNTEAFF. The CDR3 nucleotides are TGCGCCAGCAGCCTGGACACCACGTTGAACACTGAAGCTTTCTTT.

This clonotype came up a few times. The rearrangement links TRBV29-1 to TRBJ2-3, with D maybe TRBD1 (6 bases). The ends were cut back, 7 bases at V and 4 bases at J, with 18 bases in the middle. Germline lookup yields CDR1 SQVTM and CDR2 ANQGSEA. The CDR3 has 14 amino acids. CDR3 protein: CSARPDRIADTQYF. CDR3 nucleotides: TGCAGCGCCCGGCCTGACAGGATCGCAGATACGCAGTATTTT.

This clonotype was detected a few times. This chain links TRBV27 with TRBJ2-2, with D unresolved. The ends were cut back, 2 bases at V and 2 bases at J, with 6 bases in the middle. This CDR3 is 14 amino acids long. CDR1 and CDR2 (germline): MNHEY, SMNVEV (reference sequence). CDR3 DNA sequence: TGTGCCAGCAGTTTAAACGCCAACACCGGGGAGCTGTTTTTT. Its protein product is CASSLNANTGELFF.

This clonotype turned up a few times. V and J are TRBV5-1 and TRBJ1-2; 8 bases match TRBD1. The V gene end was trimmed by 3 bases and the J gene end by 6 bases; junction bases not matched to a gene: 4. The CDR3 is 13 amino acids. Per germline, CDR1 SGHRS and CDR2 YFSETQ. The DNA of the CDR3 is TGCGCCAGCAGCTCAGGGGGCGCGGATGGCTACACCTTC. Translated, it gives CASSSGGADGYTF.

The chain combines TRBV5-1 with TRBJ2-7; 8 bases map to TRBD2. Germline values: CDR1 SGHRS, CDR2 YFSETQ. V gave up 1 base and J gave up 6 bases; unmatched junction bases: 9. The CDR3 loop spans 15 amino acids. The CDR3 is CASSLYHGGAAEQYF. The CDR3 nucleotides read TGCGCCAGCAGCTTGTATCACGGGGGGGCCGCCGAGCAGTACTTC.

The chain carries TRBV29-1 and TRBJ2-1, with 10 bases aligning to TRBD1. CDR3 length: 13 amino acids. Germline CDR1 SQVTM, CDR2 ANQGSEA. Trimming at V came to 4 bases and at J to 7 bases, leaving 4 bases not matched to a gene. The CDR3 DNA is TGCAGCGTTGGACAGGGGGCTGGGAATGAGCAGTTCTTC. It codes for CSVGQGAGNEQFF.

The V and J genes are TRBV10-3 and TRBJ1-1; TRBD1 aligns across 7 bases. This CDR3 spans 13 amino acids. J lost 11 bases, V lost 4 bases, and 10 bases had no gene match. CDR1 is ENHRY and CDR2 is SYGVKD in the germline V gene. CDR3 DNA: TGTGCCATCAGTGGCCGGGACAGCCAAGCGGCTTTCTTT. Translation: CAISGRDSQAAFF.

This clonotype has a handful of counts. The chain is built from TRBV29-1 and TRBJ2-3; 7 bases agree with TRBD2. Trimming took 6 bases from V and 4 from J; bases not matched to a gene: 10. The CDR3 has 14 residues. Germline V gene data show CDR1 as SQVTM and CDR2 as ANQGSEA. The CDR3 protein is CSVRTSIVPDTQYF. CDR3 coding DNA: TGCAGCGTCCGGACTAGTATAGTCCCAGATACGCAGTATTTT.

This chain joins TRBV6-1 and TRBJ1-2; 9 nucleotides line up with TRBD1. The germline CDR1 and CDR2 sequences are MNHNS and SASEGT. This CDR3 has 17 residues. The V gene end was trimmed by 1 base and the J gene end by 1 base; junction bases not matched to a gene: 7. In nucleotides, the CDR3 is TGTGCCAGCAGTGAAGACAGGGGGCGGGGACGTAACTATGGCTACACCTTC. Residues: CASSEDRGRGRNYGYTF.